These 27 T cell receptor beta chains share one sample of origin, sequenced in a study of technical replicates of blood from a handful of donors. TCRdb's copy holds only in-frame clones and misses some; the assay was immunoSEQ multiplex PCR. Of around 60,000 clones listed, around 93% are singletons. Source material: PBMCs. The receptors here all came from a human donor in good health. Some clones in this sample may be carry-over from other donors' samples.

V and J are TRBV5-1 and TRBJ2-2, with D possibly being TRBD1 (5 bases). Germline V CDR1 and CDR2: SGHRS, YFSETQ. The V gene lost 1 base and the J gene lost 7 bases, with 8 bases spanning the gap. CDR3 length equals 13 residues. CDR3 in DNA: TGCGCCAGCAGCTTGTCAGGGTACGGGGAGCTGTTTTTT. It specifies CASSLSGYGELFF.

The rearrangement joins TRBV7-2 to TRBJ1-2, with a tentative D call TRBD1 (6 bases). Germline-derived CDR1 and CDR2 are SGHTA and FQGNSA. The ends were cut back, 5 bases at V and 7 bases at J, with 17 bases in the middle. This CDR3 is built from 14 residues. The CDR3 here is CASSAQIVGGGYTF. The CDR3 bases are TGTGCCAGCAGCGCACAAATAGTAGGGGGTGGCTACACCTTC.

The genes are TRBV6-5 and TRBJ2-2, with 7 bases lining up with TRBD2. With 2 bases clipped from V and 1 base from J, the junction kept 4 bases outside the gene matches. Germline V lookup: CDR1 MNHEY, CDR2 SVGAGI. The CDR3 extends over 16 amino acids. This CDR3 is CASSYVGGLNTGELFF. CDR3 coding DNA: TGTGCCAGCAGTTACGTGGGAGGGTTGAACACCGGGGAGCTGTTTTTT.

This rearrangement joins TRBV4-3 to TRBJ2-3; D is ambiguous. V lost 4 bases and J lost 6, with 11 bases in between. The CDR3 covers 13 residues. Looked up from germline, CDR1 is LGHNA and CDR2 is YSLEER. CDR3 in DNA: TGCGCCAGCAGCCCCGACACCATGGATACGCAGTATTTT. Protein sequence: CASSPDTMDTQYF.

This clone is a singleton in its sample. The V call is TRBV2, the J call TRBJ2-7, with TRBD2 matching 11 bases. V dropped 5 bases and J dropped 5; count of bases not matched to a gene: 5. CDR1 and CDR2 (germline): SNHLY, FYNNEI. CDR3 length equals 14 residues. The CDR3 here is CASSPSGRPHEQYF. CDR3 nucleotides: TGTGCCAGCAGTCCTAGCGGGAGGCCCCACGAGCAGTACTTC.

The genes are TRBV6-6 and TRBJ2-5; TRBD2 matches at 7 bases. This CDR3 has 15 residues. With V trimmed by 4 bases and J by 4 bases, 9 bases remained unmatched. Germline-derived CDR1 and CDR2 are MNHNY and SVGAGI (reference sequence). CDR3 protein: CASSSIRGVGETQYF. CDR3 DNA sequence: TGTGCCAGCAGTTCAATTCGGGGGGTGGGAGAGACCCAGTACTTC.

The V gene is TRBV25-1, the J gene TRBJ2-4, with D maybe TRBD2 (6 bases). The length of the CDR3 is 12 residues. Germline V gives CDR1 MGHDK, CDR2 SYGVNS. Trimming shortened V by 5 bases and J by 7 bases, and 9 bases separated the two germline ends. DNA of the CDR3: TGTGCCAGCAGTACGGGGAGGAACATTCAGTACTTC. It encodes CASSTGRNIQYF.

The chain combines TRBV15 with TRBJ1-2, with 7 positions matching TRBD1. Germline trimming cut 4 bases from V and 5 bases from J; bases unmatched to any gene: 7. The germline gives CDR1 LNHNV, CDR2 YYDKDF (reference sequence). This CDR3 is 14 amino acids long. The DNA for the CDR3 is TGTGCCACCAGCACGGAAACAGGGGTTTATGGCTACACCTTC. Its protein product is CATSTETGVYGYTF. Looking up the rest from reference TRBV15 and TRBJ1-2 gives the full variable domain: DAMVIQNPRYQVTQFGKPVTLSCSQTLNHNVMYWYQQKSSQAPKLLFHYYDKDFNNEADTPDNFQSRRPNTSFCFLDIRSPGLGDTAMYLCATSTETGVYGYTFGSGTRLTVV.

V is TRBV2 and J is TRBJ2-1; weak D call: TRBD2 (5 bases). V lost 8 bases and J 9 bases, leaving 17 bases between the germline ends. From germline, CDR1 is SNHLY and CDR2 FYNNEI. The CDR3 runs 13 residues. The CDR3: CASRASSPTEQFF. As DNA, the CDR3 is TGTGCCAGCCGCGCTTCTAGCCCCACTGAGCAGTTCTTC. The full variable domain, completed using reference TRBV2 and TRBJ2-1, is EPEVTQTPSHQVTQMGQEVILRCVPISNHLYFYWYRQILGQKVEFLVSFYNNEISEKSEIFDDQFSVERPDGSNFTLKIRSTKLEDSAMYFCASRASSPTEQFFGPGTRLTVL.

The V gene is TRBV7-5, the J gene TRBJ1-1; the table's D gene call, TRBD1, was not cross checked with the DNA. TRBV7-5 is reported as a pseudogene. The CDR3 contains 15 residues. This CDR3 is CVRSLPGQTNTEAFF. CDR3 coding DNA: TGTGTCAGAAGCTTACCAGGTCAAACAAACACTGAAGCTTTCTTT.

This chain joins TRBV2 and TRBJ1-5; D is perhaps TRBD1 (5 bases). The CDR3 runs 16 residues. Germline V CDR1 and CDR2: SNHLY, FYNNEI. Trimming shortened V by 2 bases and J by 1 base, and 12 bases separated the two germline ends. In DNA, the CDR3 is TGTGCCAGCAGTGAATTAGGAGGGGAGAGCAATCAGCCCCAGCATTTT. This gives the protein CASSELGGESNQPQHF.

V is TRBV18 and J is TRBJ1-3; TRBD1 agrees at 7 bases. Trimming took 2 bases from V and 1 from J; bases not matched to a gene: 5. The CDR3 consists of 16 residues. Germline-derived CDR1 and CDR2 are KGHSH and LQKENI. In DNA, the CDR3 is TGTGCCAGCTCACCATCGAAGGGGGCGTCTGGAAACACCATATATTTT. Protein sequence: CASSPSKGASGNTIYF.

In DNA, the CDR3 is TGTGCCAGCAGCCCGAGACAGGGGGCGAACACCGGGGAGCTGTTTTTT. Protein: CASSPRQGANTGELFF. This rearrangement joins TRBV11-2 to TRBJ2-2, with 9 bases matching TRBD1. The CDR3 contains 16 residues. Germline CDR1 and CDR2: SGHAT and FQNNGV. V shed 5 bases, J shed 0 bases, and the junction held 4 bases outside the gene matches.

The J gene is TRBJ1-5, the V gene TRBV10-3, with D unresolved. Trimming cost V 6 bases and J 3 bases, with 15 bases left between them. CDR3 length: 15 residues. Germline CDR1 ENHRY, CDR2 SYGVKD. The CDR3 sequence: CAIRAGDFTNQPQHF. The CDR3 region has the DNA TGTGCCATCAGAGCCGGCGACTTTACCAATCAGCCCCAGCATTTT.

The chain uses TRBV6-1 and TRBJ2-7, with D maybe TRBD1 (5 bases). V lost 5 bases and J lost 6, with 17 bases in between. The CDR3 sequence is 14 residues long. The germline gives CDR1 MNHNS, CDR2 SASEGT. CDR3 nucleotide sequence: TGTGCCAGCAGTCCCACAGGTACCCGGGCCGAGCAGTACTTC. Translating it yields CASSPTGTRAEQYF.

V usage is TRBV7-2 and J usage is TRBJ1-1; D is unclear. CDR1 and CDR2 from the germline V gene are SGHTA and FQGNSA. Trimming took 1 base from V and 5 from J, leaving 5 bases between them. The CDR3 spans 12 residues. In nucleotides, the CDR3 is TGTGCCAGCAGCTTAGATCGGACTGAAGCTTTCTTT. Its protein product is CASSLDRTEAFF.

This chain joins TRBV5-5 and TRBJ2-7, with a possible D match to TRBD2 (6 bases). Germline V gene data show CDR1 as SGHKS and CDR2 as YYEKEE (reference sequence). This CDR3 contains 14 residues. The ends were cut back, 5 bases at V and 1 base at J, with 13 bases in the middle. CDR3 in DNA: TGTGCCAGCAGTCTGGTTGGGAGGTCCTACGAGCAGTACTTC. Translated, it gives CASSLVGRSYEQYF.

DNA for the CDR3: TGTGCCACCCACGGTCCGACAGCCATTAATTCACCCCTCCACTTT. Its protein product is CATHGPTAINSPLHF. The chain joins TRBV7-2 to TRBJ1-6; D possibly corresponds to TRBD1 (5 bases). CDR1 and CDR2 from the germline V gene are SGHTA and FQGNSA. Trimming pared 10 bases from V and 6 bases from J, leaving 19 bases between. The CDR3 runs 15 residues.

This sequence joins TRBV5-6 and TRBJ1-5; D might be TRBD1 (6 bases). This CDR3 spans 15 amino acids. V was clipped by 1 base and J by 6 bases, with 14 bases between them. The germline V gene encodes CDR1 SGHDT and CDR2 YYEEEE. The CDR3 nucleotides read TGTGCCAGCAGCTTGTCGGGGGGCGCGGGTCAGCCCCAGCATTTT. Translated, it gives CASSLSGGAGQPQHF.

This chain uses TRBV5-1 with TRBJ2-7, with a possible D match to TRBD2 (6 bases). The CDR3 totals 13 residues. The germline gives CDR1 SGHRS, CDR2 YFSETQ. Trimming cost V 6 bases and J 7 bases, with 17 bases left between them. CDR3 residues: CASMASSGVEQYF. The CDR3 DNA follows: TGCGCCAGCATGGCTAGCTCGGGAGTGGAGCAGTACTTC.

V usage is TRBV2 and J usage is TRBJ1-5; TRBD1 agrees at 8 bases. V shed 6 bases and J 2 bases; nucleotides not matched to a gene: 3. CDR1 and CDR2 (germline): SNHLY, FYNNEI. The CDR3 is 14 amino acids. The CDR3 bases are TGTGCCAGCAGCGCGGACAGGGGCAATCAGCCCCAGCATTTT. As protein: CASSADRGNQPQHF.

The chain carries TRBV6-1 and TRBJ2-7; D gene ambiguous. V shed 8 bases and J shed 3 bases, with 8 bases lying between them. This CDR3 has 11 residues. The germline gives CDR1 MNHNS, CDR2 SASEGT. The CDR3 DNA sequence: TGTGCCAGCGAGGAAGGCTACGAGCAGTACTTC. As protein: CASEEGYEQYF.

The genes are TRBV21-1 and TRBJ1-1; the table's D call of TRBD1 was not tested on the DNA. TRBV21-1 is a pseudogene. This CDR3 spans 15 amino acids. CDR3 sequence reads: CASSKLGQRFTEAFF. Here the CDR3 DNA reads TGTGCCAGCAGCAAGTTGGGACAGCGGTTCACTGAAGCTTTCTTT.

V is TRBV19 and J is TRBJ2-1, with D maybe TRBD2 (6 bases). V was pared by 5 bases and J by 8 bases, with 13 bases between. The CDR3 consists of 13 residues. Per germline, CDR1 LNHDA and CDR2 SQIVND (reference sequence). CDR3: CASSPATGDEQFF. CDR3 nucleotide sequence: TGTGCCAGTAGTCCAGCAACGGGGGATGAGCAGTTCTTC.

This chain connects TRBV4-2 to TRBJ2-7; D is unclear. There are 14 residues in the CDR3. Trimming pared 4 bases from V and 1 base from J, leaving 11 bases between. From germline, CDR1 is LGHNA and CDR2 YNFKEQ. The CDR3 DNA is TGTGCCAGCAGCCCAGCAGGCCCTTCCTACGAGCAGTACTTC. It specifies CASSPAGPSYEQYF.

This clone was observed a handful of times. J is TRBJ2-2 and V is TRBV6-5, with 8 bases identical to TRBD1. J was trimmed by 2 bases and V by 2 bases; bases with no gene match: 1. CDR1 and CDR2 (germline): MNHEY, SVGAGI. The CDR3 runs 15 residues. CDR3 nucleotides: TGTGCCAGCAGTTACGGACAGGGAAACACCGGGGAGCTGTTTTTT. This encodes CASSYGQGNTGELFF.

V and J are TRBV4-1 and TRBJ2-3, with TRBD1 matching over 8 bases. The CDR3 has 16 amino acids. V trimming: 0 bases; J trimming: 6 bases; junction bases outside the gene matches: 8. Germline CDR1 MGHRA, CDR2 YSYEKL. The CDR3 spells CASSQDRQGAWDTQYF. DNA of the CDR3: TGCGCCAGCAGCCAAGATCGGCAGGGGGCATGGGATACGCAGTATTTT.